This TCR beta chain came from a study of tumor and adjacent non-tumor tissue in lung cancer. Background on the study: There were 12 adenocarcinoma, a couple of squamous cell carcinoma and 1 small cell lung cancer cases. General study findings and limits: Tumor tissue had significantly higher TCR diversity than normal lung. In normal lung, the top 100 clones were significantly more dominant than in tumor.

With respect to this clonotype: Its antigen is unidentified.

The ends were cut back, 5 bases at V and 5 bases at J, with 9 bases in the middle. CDR1 is SGHAT, CDR2 FQNNGV, per germline. CDR3 size: 12 residues. TCRbeta libraries were built with three rounds of nested PCR, modified from ARM-PCR. TCRdb fed the multiplex PCR reads into MiXCR, producing one record per CDR3 protein. The sample has approximately 79,000 distinct CDR3 sequences, about 66% seen once; the top ten hold about 16%. No cell sorting was done before RNA was extracted from the tissue. The origin of this receptor is a man in his 70s with non-small cell lung cancer. The chain couples TRBV11-2 to TRBJ2-5; the D is unclear. The source material was lung tumor tissue. The CDR3 region has the DNA TGTGCCAGCAGCCCGACGGCGGAGACCCAGTACTTC. Its translation: CASSPTAETQYF.